A selection of T cell receptor beta chains follows, all from one sample in a study of human T cells and chemical hapten exposure. A single record per CDR3 protein comes from TCRdb applying MiXCR to the RACE reads. The table includes more than 80,000 distinct CDR3 sequences, about 6.8% detected once. This material consisted of whole blood, taken in connection with sensitization to the hapten diphenylcyclopropenone (DPC). The receptors here all came from a woman aged 25 to 39 with alopecia areata. Some clones in this sample may be carry-over from other donors' samples. Both conserved end residues are part of each CDR3. D genes are given only for firm matches. Where a row states a size, it is once, few, many or the class of an expanded clone; other rows omit it.

d_call	v_call	j_call	clone_size	cdr3_aa	cdr3_nt
NA	TRBV20-1	TRBJ2-3	many	CSARVVTSTDTQYF	TGCAGTGCTAGAGTAGTGACTAGCACAGATACGCAGTATTTT
NA	TRBV6-5	TRBJ1-6	many	CASSRETGSYNSPLHF	TGTGCCAGCAGTCGGGAAACAGGGAGCTATAATTCACCCCTCCACTTT
NA	TRBV4-1	TRBJ1-4	many	CASSQASSGPNEKLFF	TGCGCCAGCAGCCAAGCAAGTTCGGGACCCAATGAAAAACTGTTTTTT
NA	TRBV30	TRBJ1-2	many	CAWRGLPYGYTF	TGTGCCTGGCGTGGGCTACCCTATGGCTACACCTTC
NA	TRBV11-2	TRBJ2-2	NA	CASSWDLATGELFF	TGTGCCAGCAGCTGGGACTTAGCCACCGGGGAGCTGTTTTTT
NA	TRBV5-1	TRBJ1-1	NA	CASSARREMNTEAFF	TGCGCCAGCAGCGCACGCAGGGAAATGAACACTGAAGCTTTCTTT
NA	TRBV9	TRBJ1-2	few	CASSVEAADYGYTF	TGTGCCAGCAGCGTAGAAGCGGCGGATTATGGCTACACCTTC
TRBD2	TRBV5-4	TRBJ2-3	NA	CASSRTSGGATQYF	TGTGCCAGCAGCCGCACTAGCGGGGGGGCCACGCAGTATTTT
NA	TRBV5-6	TRBJ2-1	many	CASSFLNEQFF	TGTGCCAGCAGCTTTCTGAATGAGCAGTTCTTC
NA	TRBV20-1	TRBJ1-2	NA	CSASAPLYSARVRSYGYTF	TGCAGTGCTAGTGCTCCCTTATACTCCGCTCGAGTTAGGAGCTATGGCTACACCTTC
TRBD2	TRBV6-6	TRBJ2-3	many	CASSYPIGGGFPDTQYF	TGTGCCAGCAGTTACCCCATTGGGGGGGGGTTCCCAGATACGCAGTATTTT
TRBD1	TRBV7-3	TRBJ1-1	few	CASSPGGSNTEAFF	TGTGCCAGCAGCCCAGGGGGTTCGAACACTGAAGCTTTCTTT
NA	TRBV12-3/TRBV12-4	TRBJ1-3	many	CASSPQSRGNTIYF	TGTGCCAGCAGCCCCCAATCACGTGGAAACACCATATATTTT
NA	TRBV6-5	TRBJ1-5	many	CASSWGAGDNQPQHF	TGTGCCAGCAGTTGGGGGGCCGGTGACAATCAGCCCCAGCATTTT
NA	TRBV29-1	TRBJ2-3	NA	CSVERAGTDTQYF	TGCAGCGTTGAAAGAGCGGGCACAGATACGCAGTATTTT
NA	TRBV20-1	TRBJ1-4	few	CSAGVQGEAEKLFF	TGCAGTGCTGGCGTTCAGGGTGAAGCGGAAAAACTGTTTTTT
TRBD1	TRBV7-9	TRBJ1-1	many	CASSYTTGDTEAFF	TGTGCCAGCAGCTACACGACAGGGGACACTGAAGCTTTCTTT
NA	TRBV12-3/TRBV12-4	TRBJ2-7	many	CASSFRGSYEQYF	TGTGCCAGCAGTTTCAGGGGCTCCTACGAGCAGTACTTC
NA	TRBV12-5	TRBJ1-5	NA	CASGLVLIGLTPPFSNQPQHF	TGTGCTAGTGGTTTGGTACTAATTGGTTTGACGCCCCCTTTTAGCAATCAGCCCCAGCATTTT
NA	TRBV2	TRBJ1-1	few	CASSAVGGENTEAFF	TGTGCCAGCAGTGCGGTAGGCGGGGAGAACACTGAAGCTTTCTTT
NA	TRBV2	TRBJ1-2	few	CASRADYNYGYTF	TGTGCCAGCAGGGCGGATTATAACTATGGCTACACCTTC
TRBD1	TRBV25-1	TRBJ2-1	many	CASSTTGVGYNEQFF	TGTGCCAGCAGTACGACAGGGGTGGGCTACAATGAGCAGTTCTTC
NA	TRBV6-1	TRBJ2-5	NA	CASSEPPPANF	TGTGCCAGCAGTGAACCCCCGCCAGCTAACTTC
TRBD1	TRBV7-8	TRBJ1-5	few	CASSLAPGQTNQPQHF	TGTGCCAGCAGCTTAGCGCCGGGACAGACCAATCAGCCCCAGCATTTT
TRBD1	TRBV7-9	TRBJ1-6	NA	CASSPGQGSPLHF	TGTGCCAGTTCACCGGGACAGGGCTCACCCCTCCACTTT
NA	TRBV20-1	TRBJ1-2	many	CSAQPTTERNYGYTF	TGCAGTGCTCAACCGACGACAGAGCGCAACTATGGCTACACCTTC
NA	TRBV7-8	TRBJ1-4	many	CASSSARWTEKNEKLFF	TGTGCCAGCAGCTCCGCAAGATGGACGGAGAAAAATGAAAAACTGTTTTTT